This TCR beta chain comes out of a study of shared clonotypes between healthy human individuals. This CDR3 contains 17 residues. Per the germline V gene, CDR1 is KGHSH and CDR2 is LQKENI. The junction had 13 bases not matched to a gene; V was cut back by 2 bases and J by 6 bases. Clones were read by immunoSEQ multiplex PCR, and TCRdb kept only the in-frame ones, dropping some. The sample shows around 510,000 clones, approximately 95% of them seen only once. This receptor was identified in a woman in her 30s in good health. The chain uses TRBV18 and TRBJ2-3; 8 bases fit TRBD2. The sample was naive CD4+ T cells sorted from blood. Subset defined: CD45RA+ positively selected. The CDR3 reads CASSPSLSGSAGDTQYF. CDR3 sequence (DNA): TGTGCCAGCTCACCATCATTAAGCGGGAGTGCCGGCGATACGCAGTATTTT.